The rows below give T cell receptor beta chains drawn from one sample of a study of blood T cell repertoires in COVID-19. Sequenced by immunoSEQ multiplex PCR; TCRdb stores in-frame clones only, minus some. Of approximately 91,000 clones in the sample, about four fifths were seen once. Sequencing was carried out using peripheral blood. The receptors shown here come from a woman aged 80 or over with acute or convalescent COVID-19. Both conserved end residues are part of each CDR3. Each record gives: D gene, J gene, V gene, clone size, CDR3 protein, CDR3 DNA. D genes are given only for firm matches. Rows may omit the clone size; those that give it use once, few, many or a size class.

>TRBD1|TRBJ2-1|TRBV28|.
CASNNGAGGVNEQFF
TGTGCCAGCAACAACGGGGCAGGGGGCGTAAATGAGCAGTTCTTC
>TRBD1|TRBJ2-7|TRBV25-1|.
CASSPGTGAYEQYF
TGTGCCAGCAGCCCCGGGACAGGCGCCTACGAGCAGTACTTC
>TRBD1|TRBJ2-7|TRBV6-5|.
CATARQGSLYEQYF
TGTGCCACGGCCCGACAGGGCTCCCTCTACGAGCAGTACTTC
>.|TRBJ2-3|TRBV5-1|.
CASSSQSPDTQYF
TGCGCCAGCAGCTCTCAGTCCCCAGATACGCAGTATTTT
>.|TRBJ1-1|TRBV29-1|.
CSVARRGTEAFF
TGCAGCGTTGCTAGGCGGGGGACTGAAGCTTTCTTT
>TRBD1|TRBJ1-2|TRBV11-2|many
CASMPLKPPGQGGGYTF
TGTGCCAGCATGCCTTTGAAGCCCCCGGGACAGGGGGGCGGCTACACCTTC
>.|TRBJ1-1|TRBV2|.
CASKTGNPAEAFF
TGTGCCAGCAAGACAGGTAATCCCGCTGAAGCTTTCTTT
>TRBD1|TRBJ1-2|TRBV9|.
CASSVEGQGYGYTF
TGTGCCAGCAGCGTAGAGGGACAGGGGTATGGCTACACCTTC
>.|TRBJ1-1|TRBV6-6|.
CASSYSGRGVTEAFF
TGTGCCAGCAGTTACTCTGGCAGGGGTGTTACTGAAGCTTTCTTT
>TRBD1|TRBJ1-5|TRBV7-2|few
CASSLGSGGRAQHF
TGTGCCAGCAGCTTAGGGTCAGGGGGAAGGGCCCAGCATTTT